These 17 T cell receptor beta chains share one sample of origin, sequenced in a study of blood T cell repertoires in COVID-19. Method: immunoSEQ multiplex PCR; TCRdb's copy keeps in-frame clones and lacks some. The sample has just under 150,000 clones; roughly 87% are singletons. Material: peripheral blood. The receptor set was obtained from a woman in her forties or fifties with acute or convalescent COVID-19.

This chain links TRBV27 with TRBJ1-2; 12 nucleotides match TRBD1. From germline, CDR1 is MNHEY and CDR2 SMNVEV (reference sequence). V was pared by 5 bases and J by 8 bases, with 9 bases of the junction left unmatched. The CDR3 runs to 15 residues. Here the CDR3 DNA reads TGTGCCAGCAGTCCTGGGACAGGGGGCTATAGGGGCTACACCTTC. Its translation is CASSPGTGGYRGYTF.

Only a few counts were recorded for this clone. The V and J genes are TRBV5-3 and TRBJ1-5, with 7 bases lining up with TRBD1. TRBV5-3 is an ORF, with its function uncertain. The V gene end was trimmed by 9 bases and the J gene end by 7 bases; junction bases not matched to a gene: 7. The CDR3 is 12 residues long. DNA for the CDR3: TGTGCCATTACAGGGGAGGCGCAGCCCCAGCATTTT. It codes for CAITGEAQPQHF.

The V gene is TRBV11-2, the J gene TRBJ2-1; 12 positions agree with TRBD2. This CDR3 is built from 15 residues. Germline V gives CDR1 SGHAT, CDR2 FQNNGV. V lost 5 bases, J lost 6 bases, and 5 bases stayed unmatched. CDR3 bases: TGTGCCAGCAGCCTCTCTAGCGGGAGGGGCAATGAGCAGTTCTTC. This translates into CASSLSSGRGNEQFF.

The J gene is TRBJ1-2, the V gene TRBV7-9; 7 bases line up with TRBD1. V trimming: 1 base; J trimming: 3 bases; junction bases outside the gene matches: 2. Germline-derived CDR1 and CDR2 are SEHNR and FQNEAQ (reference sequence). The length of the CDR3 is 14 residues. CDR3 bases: TGTGCCAGCAGCTTAGTAGGGGGCCACTATGGCTACACCTTC. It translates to CASSLVGGHYGYTF.

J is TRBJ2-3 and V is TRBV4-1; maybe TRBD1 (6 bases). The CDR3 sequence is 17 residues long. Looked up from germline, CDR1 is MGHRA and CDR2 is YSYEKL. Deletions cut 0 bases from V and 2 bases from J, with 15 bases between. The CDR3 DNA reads TGCGCCAGCAGCCAAGAGCCCGCAGGGGCGGTCACAGATACGCAGTATTTT. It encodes CASSQEPAGAVTDTQYF.

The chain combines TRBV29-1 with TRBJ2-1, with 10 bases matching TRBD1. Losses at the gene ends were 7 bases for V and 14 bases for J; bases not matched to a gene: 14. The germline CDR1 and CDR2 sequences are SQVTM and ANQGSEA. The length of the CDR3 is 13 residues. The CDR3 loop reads CSATPGQGKEEFF. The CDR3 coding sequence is TGCAGCGCCACCCCGGGACAGGGGAAGGAGGAGTTCTTC.

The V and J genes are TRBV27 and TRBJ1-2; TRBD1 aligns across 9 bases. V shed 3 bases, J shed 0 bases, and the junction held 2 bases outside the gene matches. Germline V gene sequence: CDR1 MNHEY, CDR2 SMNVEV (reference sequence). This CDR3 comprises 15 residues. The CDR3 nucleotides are TGTGCCAGCAGTTTCCGGGACAGGGCTAACTATGGCTACACCTTC. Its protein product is CASSFRDRANYGYTF.

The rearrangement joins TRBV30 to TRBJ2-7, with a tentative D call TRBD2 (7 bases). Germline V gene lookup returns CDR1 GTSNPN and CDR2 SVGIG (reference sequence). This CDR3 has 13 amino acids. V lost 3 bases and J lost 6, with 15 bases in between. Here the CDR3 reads CAWRRGPISEQYF. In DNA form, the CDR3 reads TGTGCCTGGAGGCGGGGGCCTATCTCCGAGCAGTACTTC.

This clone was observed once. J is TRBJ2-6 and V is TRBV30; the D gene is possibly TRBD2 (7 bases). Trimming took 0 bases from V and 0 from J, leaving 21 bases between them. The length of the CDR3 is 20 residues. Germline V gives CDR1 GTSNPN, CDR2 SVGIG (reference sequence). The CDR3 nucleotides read TGTGCCTGGAGTGTCCTGGCGGGGGCAGTAGATAACTCTGGGGCCAACGTCCTGACTTTC. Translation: CAWSVLAGAVDNSGANVLTF.

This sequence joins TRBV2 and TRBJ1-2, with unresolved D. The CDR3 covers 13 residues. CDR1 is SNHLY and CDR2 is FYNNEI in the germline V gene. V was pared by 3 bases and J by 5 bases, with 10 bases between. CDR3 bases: TGTGCCAGCAGTGAGGGCAGACAATATGGCTACACCTTC. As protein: CASSEGRQYGYTF.

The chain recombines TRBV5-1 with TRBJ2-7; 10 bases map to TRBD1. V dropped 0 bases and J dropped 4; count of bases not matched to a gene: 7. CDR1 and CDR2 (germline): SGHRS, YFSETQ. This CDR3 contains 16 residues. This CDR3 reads CASSLAPGQGSYEQYF. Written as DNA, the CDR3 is TGCGCCAGCAGCTTGGCCCCGGGACAGGGGTCGTACGAGCAGTACTTC.

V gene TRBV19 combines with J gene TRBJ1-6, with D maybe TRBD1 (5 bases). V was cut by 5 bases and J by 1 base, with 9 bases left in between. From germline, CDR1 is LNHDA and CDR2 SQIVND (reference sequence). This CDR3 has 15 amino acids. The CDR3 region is CASSVSGSYNSPLHF. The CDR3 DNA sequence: TGTGCCAGTAGTGTATCAGGGTCCTATAATTCACCCCTCCACTTT.

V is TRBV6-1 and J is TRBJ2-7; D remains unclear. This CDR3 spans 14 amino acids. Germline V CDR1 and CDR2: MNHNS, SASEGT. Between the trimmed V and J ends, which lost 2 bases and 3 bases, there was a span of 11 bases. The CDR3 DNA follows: TGTGCCAGCAGTGAACAGCAGGTCGTCTACGAGCAGTACTTC. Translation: CASSEQQVVYEQYF.

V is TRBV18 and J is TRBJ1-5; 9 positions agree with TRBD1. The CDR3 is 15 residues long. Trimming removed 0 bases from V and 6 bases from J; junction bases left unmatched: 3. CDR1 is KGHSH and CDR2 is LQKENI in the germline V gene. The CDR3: CASSPPGQGGQPQHF. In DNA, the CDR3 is TGTGCCAGCTCACCACCGGGACAGGGAGGTCAGCCCCAGCATTTT.

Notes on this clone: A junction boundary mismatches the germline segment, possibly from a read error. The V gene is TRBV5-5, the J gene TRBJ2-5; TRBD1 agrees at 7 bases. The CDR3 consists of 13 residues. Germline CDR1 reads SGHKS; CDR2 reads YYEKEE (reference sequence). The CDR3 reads CASSLNIGTAPHF. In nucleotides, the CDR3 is TGTGCCAGCAGCCTCAACATAGGGACAGCCCCGCACTTC.

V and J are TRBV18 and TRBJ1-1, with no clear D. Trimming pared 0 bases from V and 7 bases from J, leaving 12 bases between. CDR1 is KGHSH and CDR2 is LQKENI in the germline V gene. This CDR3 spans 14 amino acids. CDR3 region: CASSPPNAISEAFF. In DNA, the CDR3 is TGTGCCAGCTCACCACCGAACGCAATCAGTGAAGCTTTCTTT.

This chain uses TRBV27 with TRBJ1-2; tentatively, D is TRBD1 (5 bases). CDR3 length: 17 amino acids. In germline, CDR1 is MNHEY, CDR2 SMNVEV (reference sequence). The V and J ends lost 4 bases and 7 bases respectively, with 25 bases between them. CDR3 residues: CASSYGPVSGLVGGYTF. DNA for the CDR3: TGTGCCAGCAGTTATGGGCCCGTTTCAGGGCTCGTTGGTGGCTACACCTTC.